This TCR beta chain was found in a study of T cells after yellow fever vaccination. Study information: Those fractions that held only low numbers of cells were prepared using the SMART-Seq v4 Ultra Low Input RNA kit. Study conclusions and caveats: At 95% to 96% for CD4 and about 91% for CD8, most primary-vaccination clones showed up again after the booster.

Concerning this clonotype itself: The antigen is undetermined.

Germline V gives CDR1 MNHEY, CDR2 SVGEGT. Trimming took 4 bases from V and 2 from J; bases not matched to a gene: 6. The CDR3 is 16 amino acids. Template-switching 5'RACE yielded the TCR cDNA; a universal primer site and UMIs were added in the process. MiXCR was run by TCRdb on the 5' RACE reads, yielding one entry per CDR3 protein. The repertoire consists of some 550,000 distinct CDR3 sequences, with roughly a fifth occurring once and the leading ten covering about 13%. The source is a man aged 25-45 years who received the YFV17D yellow fever vaccine. The specimen comprised PBMCs, sampled 15 days after the yellow fever booster vaccination. This chain uses TRBV6-2 or TRBV6-3 with TRBJ2-1; 9 bases match TRBD2. DNA of the CDR3: TGTGCCAGCAGTTCCCGTAGCGGGAGACCCTACAATGAGCAGTTCTTC. Its translation is CASSSRSGRPYNEQFF.